This T cell receptor beta chain was sequenced in a study of blood T cell repertoires in COVID-19. This clone was recorded only once. Libraries were prepared by immunoSEQ multiplex PCR; TCRdb keeps only in-frame clonotypes and omits some of them. The sample lists 330,000 or so clones; approximately 88% were seen once. The ends were cut back, 3 bases at V and 4 bases at J, with 13 bases in the middle. Germline V CDR1 and CDR2: SGHDN, FVKESK. The CDR3 loop spans 14 amino acids. Individuals drawn from approximately 26 US areas were about 18 to 95 years old. Cohort 3 donors were reported recovered after two negative PCRs, clearance, or symptom resolution.

Sequencing was done on a sample of PBMCs or T cells enriched from blood (not recorded which). The chain recombines TRBV14 with TRBJ2-7; TRBD2 might be the D (5 bases). This TCR derives from a man between 25 and 39 years old who had recovered from COVID-19. CDR3: CASSHGLGVYEQYF. In DNA form, the CDR3 reads TGTGCCAGCAGCCACGGACTTGGAGTTTACGAGCAGTACTTC.